Presented here are 23 T cell receptor beta chains from one specimen sequenced in a study of blood T cell repertoires in COVID-19. Only in-frame clones appear in the TCRdb table, and some are missing; sequencing was by immunoSEQ multiplex PCR. In the table there are roughly 250,000 clones, around 88% of which are singletons. The sample was PBMCs or T cells enriched from blood (not recorded which). All receptors derive from a woman aged 40 to 55 with acute COVID-19.

The chain employs TRBV24-1 and TRBJ2-5; D perhaps matches TRBD2 (5 bases). Trimming stripped 4 bases from V and 5 bases from J, with 22 bases between. The germline gives CDR1 KGHDR, CDR2 SFDVKD. The CDR3 runs 17 residues. The CDR3 region has the DNA TGTGCCACCAGTGACACCTGGCAAATTACGGGCGGGGAGACCCAGTACTTC. Residues: CATSDTWQITGGETQYF.

In its sample, this clone was seen once. V gene TRBV2 combines with J gene TRBJ2-5; 7 nucleotides agree with TRBD1. V was clipped by 10 bases and J by 2 bases; unmatched bases: 1. The CDR3 consists of 11 residues. Per germline, CDR1 SNHLY and CDR2 FYNNEI. The CDR3 loop is CAMGQQETQYF. The CDR3 DNA reads TGTGCCATGGGACAGCAAGAGACCCAGTACTTC.

The chain joins TRBV5-1 to TRBJ2-5, with 7 bases matching TRBD2. The CDR3 is 18 amino acids. Germline assignment: CDR1 SGHRS and CDR2 YFSETQ. Trimming cost V 4 bases and J 0 bases; bases outside gene matches: 15. The CDR3 reads CASSAGMSGRKYQETQYF. The CDR3, as DNA: TGCGCCAGCAGCGCTGGCATGTCCGGGAGGAAATACCAAGAGACCCAGTACTTC.

The CDR3 sequence: CAWSRGGYEQYF. The CDR3, as DNA: TGTGCCTGGAGTCGGGGGGGCTACGAGCAGTACTTC. The chain recombines TRBV30 with TRBJ2-7, with TRBD2 identical over 8 bases. CDR3 size: 12 residues. Trimming cost V 2 bases and J 3 bases; bases outside gene matches: 0. Germline values: CDR1 GTSNPN, CDR2 SVGIG (reference sequence). Combining the CDR3 with reference TRBV30 and TRBJ2-7 gives the whole variable domain SQTIHQWPATLVQPVGSPLSLECTVEGTSNPNLYWYRQAAGRGLQLLFYSVGIGQISSEVPQNLSASRPQDRQFILSSKKLLLSDSGFYLCAWSRGGYEQYFGPGTRLTVT.

The CDR3 protein is CASSLYGGSSGNTIYF. The CDR3 coding sequence is TGTGCCAGCAGCTTATACGGGGGGAGCTCTGGAAACACCATATATTTT. This rearrangement joins TRBV11-2 to TRBJ1-3, with D maybe TRBD1 (5 bases). V shed 2 bases and J shed 0 bases, with 11 bases lying between them. Germline CDR1 and CDR2: SGHAT and FQNNGV. The CDR3 consists of 16 residues.

This chain links TRBV27 with TRBJ1-6, with D perhaps TRBD1 (5 bases). This CDR3 contains 17 residues. Per the germline V gene, CDR1 is MNHEY and CDR2 is SMNVEV (reference sequence). V was clipped by 1 base and J by 7 bases, with 17 bases between them. Here the CDR3 reads CASSLFSDPRGNSPLHF. The CDR3 nucleotides are TGTGCCAGCAGTTTATTTTCTGACCCGCGGGGGAATTCACCCCTCCACTTT.

The V call is TRBV10-3, the J call TRBJ1-1; a possible D gene is TRBD1 (5 bases). Germline values: CDR1 ENHRY, CDR2 SYGVKD. The V gene lost 8 bases and the J gene lost 2 bases, with 15 bases spanning the gap. CDR3 size: 14 residues. The CDR3 region is CAIRGGVENTEAFF. The CDR3 DNA reads TGTGCCATCCGGGGAGGGGTAGAAAACACTGAAGCTTTCTTT.

The table lists this clone with a count of one. V gene TRBV24-1 combines with J gene TRBJ2-3, with 10 bases fitting TRBD1. This CDR3 region has 16 residues. CDR1 and CDR2 (germline): KGHDR, SFDVKD. V was pared by 4 bases and J by 4 bases, with 7 bases of the junction left unmatched. The CDR3 DNA is TGTGCCACCAGTGAGGCGGACAGGGGGAGCGCAGATACGCAGTATTTT. Protein: CATSEADRGSADTQYF.

V and J are TRBV5-4 and TRBJ2-7, with 9 bases fitting TRBD2. Germline V gene data show CDR1 as SGHNT and CDR2 as YYREEE (reference sequence). CDR3 length: 16 residues. Germline trimming cut 4 bases from V and 3 bases from J; bases unmatched to any gene: 11. This CDR3 reads CASSPGGPSGIYEQYF. DNA for the CDR3: TGTGCCAGCAGCCCGGGCGGGCCTAGCGGGATCTACGAGCAGTACTTC.

The chain combines TRBV30 with TRBJ1-2; weak D call: TRBD1 (5 bases). V was shortened by 2 bases and J by 2 bases, with 18 bases between the two germline ends. Germline CDR1 and CDR2: GTSNPN and SVGIG (reference sequence). This CDR3 is 16 amino acids long. The CDR3 region has the DNA TGTGCCTGGAGTCCCTACGGAGGGGACCTCAACTATGGCTACACCTTC. Translation: CAWSPYGGDLNYGYTF. The full variable domain, its missing parts supplied by reference TRBV30 and TRBJ1-2, is SQTIHQWPATLVQPVGSPLSLECTVEGTSNPNLYWYRQAAGRGLQLLFYSVGIGQISSEVPQNLSASRPQDRQFILSSKKLLLSDSGFYLCAWSPYGGDLNYGYTFGSGTRLTVV.

The chain joins TRBV5-1 to TRBJ1-2; TRBD1 is a possible D gene (5 bases). The CDR3 spans 16 residues. Germline CDR1 reads SGHRS; CDR2 reads YFSETQ. V lost 5 bases, J lost 4 bases, and 21 bases lay in between. The CDR3 DNA follows: TGCGCCAGCAGGCTGAGCTCGGAGGGGCGCACCTATGGCTACACCTTC. It yields the protein CASRLSSEGRTYGYTF.

The CDR3 region is CASSQDAVTSGRSLVYNEQFF. In DNA, the CDR3 is TGTGCCAGCAGCCAAGATGCTGTGACTAGCGGGAGATCTTTGGTGTACAATGAGCAGTTCTTC. This chain joins TRBV3-1 (or the pseudogene TRBV3-2) and TRBJ2-1, with 12 bases matching TRBD2. This CDR3 has 21 amino acids. Trimming took 0 bases from V and 4 from J; bases not matched to a gene: 16. Looked up from germline, CDR1 is LGHDT and CDR2 is YNNKEL (reference sequence).

The rearrangement links TRBV19 to TRBJ1-2; no clear D. The V gene lost 6 bases and the J gene lost 4 bases, with 12 bases spanning the gap. The V gene's germline CDR1 is LNHDA and CDR2 SQIVND (reference sequence). This CDR3 comprises 13 residues. The CDR3 DNA is TGTGCCAGTAGGGGAGGGTCGAGCTATGGCTACACCTTC. As protein: CASRGGSSYGYTF.

The chain uses TRBV6-5 and TRBJ2-1; TRBD1 agrees at 8 bases. After removal of 6 bases from V and 1 base from J, the junction contained 5 bases not matched to a gene. Germline assignment: CDR1 MNHEY and CDR2 SVGAGI. The CDR3 totals 15 residues. CDR3 DNA sequence: TGTGCCAGCAGCCGGACAGGGCTTTCCTACAATGAGCAGTTCTTC. Amino acid sequence: CASSRTGLSYNEQFF.

V usage is TRBV7-3 and J usage is TRBJ2-7, with 7 bases fitting TRBD1. The CDR3 spans 14 residues. Germline trimming cut 5 bases from V and 6 bases from J; bases unmatched to any gene: 10. Germline V gene sequence: CDR1 SGHTA, CDR2 FQGTGA. Written as DNA, the CDR3 is TGTGCCAGCAGCCCAACCACAGGGGCCCGCGAGCAGTACTTC. Protein product: CASSPTTGAREQYF.

The rearrangement joins TRBV5-6 to TRBJ2-7; D gene unclear. The CDR3 loop spans 12 amino acids. Germline CDR1 reads SGHDT; CDR2 reads YYEEEE. The V end was cut by 4 bases, the J end by 0 bases, with 5 bases between. The CDR3 sequence is CASSLSSYEQYV. The CDR3 bases are TGTGCCAGCAGCCTTAGCTCCTACGAGCAGTACGTC.

The sample holds one count of this clone. The rearrangement uses TRBV12-5 and TRBJ1-5; no firm D call. The CDR3 is 12 amino acids. The V end was cut by 1 base, the J end by 7 bases, with 5 bases between. Germline CDR1 LGHNT, CDR2 FRNRAP. The CDR3 DNA reads as TGTGCTAGTGGTTTGGGGGCACAGCCCCAGCATTTT. Translation gives CASGLGAQPQHF.

This chain connects TRBV5-5 to TRBJ2-7; TRBD1 aligns across 9 bases. Germline CDR1 reads SGHKS; CDR2 reads YYEKEE (reference sequence). V shed 5 bases and J 3 bases; nucleotides not matched to a gene: 6. There are 14 residues in the CDR3. CDR3 protein: CASRRGTGSYEQYF. CDR3 DNA: TGTGCCAGCAGACGCGGGACAGGGAGCTACGAGCAGTACTTC.

This clone occurred once. The junction departs from germline at one end; a sequencing error may be responsible. This chain links TRBV7-7 with TRBJ2-1, with 8 nucleotides matching TRBD2. CDR3 length: 15 amino acids. Germline-derived CDR1 and CDR2 are SSHAT and FNYEAQ (reference sequence). The CDR3 loop reads CASSPLAVRYNEQFF. CDR3 DNA sequence: TGTGCTAGCAGCCCACTAGCGGTAAGATACAATGAGCAGTTCTTC.

This clone appeared a few times. The V call is TRBV5-4, the J call TRBJ1-3; 10 nucleotides line up with TRBD1. There are 16 residues in the CDR3. Germline trimming cut 3 bases from V and 4 bases from J; bases unmatched to any gene: 7. Per the germline V gene, CDR1 is SGHNT and CDR2 is YYREEE (reference sequence). CDR3 bases: TGTGCCAGCAGCTCCCGGACAGGGGGGTCGGGAAACACCATATATTTT. Its protein is CASSSRTGGSGNTIYF.

The CDR3 loop is CATQPGQGITEAFF. The CDR3, as DNA: TGTGCCACCCAACCCGGGCAGGGGATCACTGAAGCTTTCTTT. The chain carries TRBV5-4 and TRBJ1-1; D may be TRBD1 (6 bases). Germline assignment: CDR1 SGHNT and CDR2 YYREEE (reference sequence). The CDR3 totals 14 residues. Deletions cut 9 bases from V and 4 bases from J, with 19 bases between.

The table lists this clone with a few counts. The chain uses TRBV19 and TRBJ2-1; possible D gene TRBD1, 6 bases. Trimming took off 3 bases at V and 4 bases at J, with 22 bases between the two ends. Germline loops: CDR1 LNHDA, CDR2 SQIVND (reference sequence). CDR3 length equals 18 residues. The CDR3 loop reads CASSIARKGSQGYNEQFF. CDR3 DNA sequence: TGTGCCAGTAGTATTGCAAGGAAGGGCTCCCAGGGGTACAATGAGCAGTTCTTC.

The chain couples TRBV30 to TRBJ2-5; D remains ambiguous. The CDR3 runs to 13 residues. Germline CDR1 and CDR2: GTSNPN and SVGIG (reference sequence). With 0 bases removed from V and 6 bases from J, the gap between germline ends came to 11 bases. CDR3 loop: CAWSVSRMQTQYF. CDR3 DNA sequence: TGTGCCTGGAGTGTATCGAGAATGCAGACCCAGTACTTC.